The clone carrying this T cell receptor (beta chain) was found a few times. Its target is not known. This sample was included in a study of CD8+CD57+ T cells in acquired aplastic anemia. At the level of the study: Sorted CD4+ and CD8+ cells gave an average of around 3.3 ug of DNA. The study's findings and limits: Patients and controls had in common twenty-nine CD8+ CDR3 sequences. For CD8+ Simpson's diversity, patients and controls showed no significant difference.

According to the study, genomic DNA was the template for TCR beta VDJ and CDR3 profiling. TCRdb recomputed calls from the reads with MiXCR, one row per CDR3 protein. This table has roughly 170,000 distinct CDR3 sequences, roughly 63% appearing once. The length of the CDR3 is 14 residues. Trimming pared 3 bases from V and 4 bases from J, leaving 14 bases between. CDR1 and CDR2 from the germline V gene are DFQATT and SNEGSKA (reference sequence). The sequenced sample was sorted CD4+, CD8+, or CD8+CD57+ T cells (not recorded which) from PBMCs. This sequence joins TRBV20-1 and TRBJ2-3; D is possibly TRBD1 (6 bases). The TCR comes from a human donor in good health. CDR3 DNA sequence: TGCAGTGCTAGCCGCCTACAGGGACCAGATACGCAGTATTTT. Translating it yields CSASRLQGPDTQYF.